One sample yielded the 10 T cell receptor beta chains listed below, sequenced in a study of T-cell reconstitution after alpha-beta-depleted transplantation in children. Construction of the TCRbeta library involved unique molecular identifiers. TCRdb processed the PCR reads anew with MiXCR; each CDR3 protein has one entry. In the table there are roughly 790,000 distinct CDR3 sequences, around 17% of which are singletons. Here the sequenced sample was PBMCs, mostly from graft donor cells, taken 360 days after TCRalphabeta/CD19-depleted stem cell transplant. All receptors derive from a male patient between 5 and 17 years old who had a stem cell transplant for acute lymphoblastic leukemia, so the T cells may come from the graft donor.

This rearrangement joins TRBV5-1 to TRBJ2-1; maybe TRBD2 (5 bases). CDR1 and CDR2 from the germline V gene are SGHRS and YFSETQ. CDR3 length equals 17 residues. V was shortened by 3 bases and J by 0 bases, with 16 bases between the two germline ends. CDR3 coding DNA: TGCGCCAGCAGCTCGGGGTGGAGCGGCAGCTCCTACAATGAGCAGTTCTTC. Amino acids: CASSSGWSGSSYNEQFF.

There are a few counts of this clonotype. The chain joins TRBV5-1 to TRBJ1-1, with D possibly matching TRBD1 (5 bases). The germline CDR1 and CDR2 sequences are SGHRS and YFSETQ. V lost 0 bases, J lost 4 bases, and 13 bases lay in between. The CDR3 length is 15 residues. CDR3 DNA sequence: TGCGCCAGCAGCTTGGGGGACCGCGGGTCCACTGAAGCTTTCTTT. The encoded protein is CASSLGDRGSTEAFF. Supplemented by reference TRBV5-1 and TRBJ1-1, the full variable domain reads KAGVTQTPRYLIKTRGQQVTLSCSPISGHRSVSWYQQTPGQGLQFLFEYFSETQRNKGNFPGRFSGRQFSNSRSEMNVSTLELGDSALYLCASSLGDRGSTEAFFGQGTRLTVV.

This clonotype has a single count. The V and J genes are TRBV5-1 and TRBJ1-1, with 8 positions matching TRBD1. The CDR3 spans 16 residues. V shed 3 bases, J shed 0 bases, and the junction held 7 bases outside the gene matches. The V gene's germline CDR1 is SGHRS and CDR2 YFSETQ. The CDR3 loop is CASSYGQGPMNTEAFF. For the CDR3, the DNA is TGCGCCAGCAGCTACGGACAGGGACCTATGAACACTGAAGCTTTCTTT.

A word on this clonotype: A much larger clone sits a single nucleotide away, making a read error possible. As the CDR3 is not closed by the conserved phenylalanine or tryptophan, this likely results from a read error. The rearrangement links TRBV29-1 to TRBJ2-5; 9 positions agree with TRBD1. The germline V gene has CDR1 SQVTM and CDR2 ANQGSEA. The V segment lost 2 bases and the J segment 6 bases; nucleotides outside the gene matches: 7. This CDR3 contains 14 residues. CDR3 sequence: CSVEPGQGLKTQYC. Here the CDR3 DNA reads TGCAGCGTTGAACCGGGACAGGGCCTAAAGACCCAGTACTGC.

This clonotype was picked up many times. The chain joins TRBV20-1 to TRBJ1-1; D may be TRBD1 (6 bases). Trimming cost V 4 bases and J 1 base, with 13 bases left between them. Germline V CDR1 and CDR2: DFQATT, SNEGSKA (reference sequence). CDR3 length equals 14 residues. This CDR3 reads CSAKKTRGNTEAFF. In DNA form, the CDR3 reads TGCAGTGCTAAGAAGACCAGGGGGAACACTGAAGCTTTCTTT.

There are a few counts of this clonotype. This chain uses TRBV5-1 with TRBJ2-3; 12 positions match TRBD2. The CDR3 has 16 amino acids. Trimming at V came to 3 bases and at J to 6 bases, leaving 8 bases not matched to a gene. Germline assignment: CDR1 SGHRS and CDR2 YFSETQ. CDR3 DNA: TGCGCCAGCAGCTCGAGACTAGCGGGAGCGTTGGATACGCAGTATTTT. Translation gives CASSSRLAGALDTQYF.

This chain uses TRBV7-6 with TRBJ2-5; D is unresolved. The CDR3 consists of 12 residues. Germline CDR1 and CDR2: SGHVS and FNYEAQ. V lost 5 bases and J 1 base, leaving 5 bases between the germline ends. The CDR3, as DNA: TGTGCCAGCAGCCGATTCCAAGAGACCCAGTACTTC. Its translation is CASSRFQETQYF.

This clonotype occurred a few times. The V and J genes are TRBV7-6 and TRBJ2-3; 11 bases fit TRBD2. The CDR3 totals 15 residues. The germline CDR1 and CDR2 sequences are SGHVS and FNYEAQ. The ends lost 3 bases at V and 4 bases at J; junction bases unmatched: 3. CDR3 sequence: CASSFSGRASDTQYF. CDR3 nucleotide sequence: TGTGCCAGCAGCTTTAGCGGGAGGGCCTCAGATACGCAGTATTTT.

V gene TRBV5-1 combines with J gene TRBJ2-1; 9 bases are shared with TRBD1. Losses at the gene ends were 2 bases for V and 3 bases for J; bases not matched to a gene: 15. The CDR3 is made up of 19 amino acids. CDR1 is SGHRS and CDR2 is YFSETQ in the germline V gene. The CDR3 sequence is CASSLGLGGQGPYYNEQFF. The CDR3 nucleotides read TGCGCCAGCAGCTTAGGGCTGGGGGGACAGGGTCCCTACTACAATGAGCAGTTCTTC.

In its sample, this clonotype was seen a few times. This chain joins TRBV25-1 and TRBJ2-5; D is perhaps TRBD1 or TRBD2 (5 bases each). The CDR3 is 14 amino acids. Germline V CDR1 and CDR2: MGHDK, SYGVNS. V was cut by 3 bases and J by 4 bases, with 12 bases left in between. The CDR3 protein is CASSEGDFVETQYF. The CDR3 nucleotides are TGTGCCAGCAGTGAGGGGGATTTCGTAGAGACCCAGTACTTC.